This TCR beta chain was recovered during a study of cytomegalovirus exposure and HLA in healthy donors. General observations from the study: In an earlier analysis, in several hundred donors, most V segments appeared productive either ~87% or ~30% of the time. It was only CMV serostatus that was available as immune exposure information. TCR beta sequences reportedly predicted the HLA-A and HLA-B alleles of most subjects accurately.

J was trimmed by 3 bases and V by 5 bases; bases with no gene match: 5. CDR1 is SGHTA and CDR2 is FQGNSA in the germline V gene. The CDR3 is 14 residues long. A remark on this clone: The antigen is unknown.

Primers: 60 Vbeta forward and 13 Jbeta reverse. TCRdb's copy holds only in-frame clones and misses some; the assay was immunoSEQ multiplex PCR. Among roughly 84,000 clones listed, approximately 80% were seen once. The V gene is TRBV7-2, the J gene TRBJ1-1; 8 positions match TRBD1. The source of this sequence is a middle-aged man in good health and CMV-seronegative. Sequencing was performed on PBMCs. The CDR3 DNA reads TGTGCCAGCAGCCAGACAGGGGTTTACACTGAAGCTTTCTTT. Protein: CASSQTGVYTEAFF.